This entry lists 25 T cell receptor beta chains sequenced from one sample in a study of T cells expressing NK-cell markers. One entry per CDR3 protein, without DNA, is what TCRdb gives after re-calling the 5' RACE reads. The table lists around 100,000 distinct CDR3 sequences, with about 18% in the top ten. The sequenced sample consisted of blood T cells: a sorted CD56 or NKG2C T cell subset, CD4+ or CD8+ T cells, or bulk PBMC T cells (not recorded which). All receptors derive from a woman aged 18 to 75 in good health.

This sequence joins TRBV6-5 and TRBJ1-2; the TCRdb D gene call, TRBD1, has no DNA to confirm it. Germline V lookup: CDR1 MNHEY, CDR2 SVGAGI. This CDR3 contains 12 residues. CDR3 in amino acids: CASSPGGYGYTF.

The chain carries TRBV7-9 and TRBJ2-1. Germline assignment: CDR1 SEHNR and CDR2 FQNEAQ (reference sequence). The CDR3 spans 16 residues. CDR3 in amino acids: CASSFNSANTYNEQFF.

V usage is TRBV9 and J usage is TRBJ1-1; the D call from TCRdb, TRBD1, cannot be confirmed without DNA. This CDR3 has 13 amino acids. Germline lookup yields CDR1 SGDLS and CDR2 YYNGEE. The chain's CDR3 is CASSVDRGTEAFF.

The V and J genes are TRBV7-8 and TRBJ2-6; with no DNA, the TCRdb D assignment of TRBD1 cannot be verified. Germline-derived CDR1 and CDR2 are SGHVS and FQNEAQ. The CDR3 contains 18 residues. The chain's CDR3 is CASSPLRGEGTGANVLTF.

This chain joins TRBV4-2 and TRBJ2-5; TCRdb picks TRBD2, but there is no DNA to check that call. The CDR3 length is 14 residues. The V gene's germline CDR1 is LGHNA and CDR2 YNFKEQ. The CDR3 protein is CASSQEPPQETQYF.

The chain links TRBV24-1 to TRBJ2-7. Germline CDR1 is KGHDR and CDR2 is SFDVKD. The CDR3 has 14 residues. CDR3 sequence: CATSPSPDSYEQYF.

The chain uses TRBV29-1 and TRBJ1-2; lacking DNA, the TRBD1 call made by TCRdb goes unchecked. CDR1 and CDR2 (germline): SQVTM, ANQGSEA. This CDR3 spans 13 amino acids. The CDR3 is CSAPSPIFYGYTF.

J is TRBJ2-3 and V is TRBV4-2; TCRdb picks TRBD2, but there is no DNA to check that call. Germline CDR1 and CDR2: LGHNA and YNFKEQ. This CDR3 has 20 residues. The CDR3 sequence: CASSQVGVELAGGPTDTQYF.

The V call is TRBV12-3 or TRBV12-4, the J call TRBJ2-3; checking the TCRdb D call of TRBD2 is not possible without DNA. The CDR3 sequence is 15 residues long. The CDR3 is CASSPGTSGTDTQYF.

This chain links TRBV20-1 with TRBJ2-3. This CDR3 spans 12 amino acids. The V gene's germline CDR1 is DFQATT and CDR2 SNEGSKA (reference sequence). This chain's CDR3 is CSARDVANTQYF.

The chain joins TRBV12-3 or TRBV12-4 to TRBJ2-3; TCRdb gives TRBD2 as the D gene, but with no DNA this cannot be confirmed. CDR3 length equals 17 residues. The CDR3 reads CASSTGTSGWGTDTQYF.

This chain joins TRBV20-1 and TRBJ2-1; TCRdb calls TRBD2, which cannot be checked without DNA. CDR1 is DFQATT, CDR2 SNEGSKA, per germline (reference sequence). There are 17 residues in the CDR3. The CDR3 region is CSARGRKGSKGYNEQFF.

The genes are TRBV7-9 and TRBJ1-4. CDR1 SEHNR and CDR2 FQNEAQ come from the germline V gene (reference sequence). The CDR3 is made up of 17 amino acids. CDR3 loop: CASSSGGSAFGSEKLFF.

The chain carries TRBV29-1 and TRBJ2-1; checking the TCRdb D call of TRBD2 is not possible without DNA. Germline V CDR1 and CDR2: SQVTM, ANQGSEA. This CDR3 has 14 amino acids. The CDR3 reads CSVPLAGSYNEQFF.

V gene TRBV6-5 combines with J gene TRBJ1-4. This CDR3 contains 14 residues. The germline V gene encodes CDR1 MNHEY and CDR2 SVGAGI. This CDR3 reads CASSYALFGEKLFF.

The rearrangement links TRBV7-9 to TRBJ2-1; TCRdb indicates TRBD1, and absent DNA this call remains unverified. CDR3 size: 12 residues. Germline CDR1 reads SEHNR; CDR2 reads FQNEAQ (reference sequence). The chain's CDR3 is CASSSLEIEQFF.

This CDR3 reads CASLNREGDYGYTF. The chain employs TRBV7-2 and TRBJ1-2. CDR1 is SGHTA and CDR2 is FQGNSA in the germline V gene. This CDR3 region has 14 residues.

The rearrangement joins TRBV13 to TRBJ1-1. CDR1 PRHDT and CDR2 FYEKMQ come from the germline V gene (reference sequence). This CDR3 region has 14 residues. CDR3 in amino acids: CASSLEESNTEAFF. Using reference TRBV13 and TRBJ1-1 for the parts outside the CDR3, the full variable domain is AAGVIQSPRHLIKEKRETATLKCYPIPRHDTVYWYQQGPGQDPQFLISFYEKMQSDKGSIPDRFSAQQFSDYHSELNMSSLELGDSALYFCASSLEESNTEAFFGQGTRLTVV.

The CDR3 here is CASSPPTGPGNSPLHF. The V call is TRBV7-8, the J call TRBJ1-6; TCRdb proposes TRBD1, but this gene call is untestable without DNA. CDR3 length: 16 amino acids. Germline CDR1 reads SGHVS; CDR2 reads FQNEAQ.

The chain carries TRBV10-3 and TRBJ2-2; TCRdb's assignment of TRBD1 cannot be checked, as there is no DNA. Germline V lookup: CDR1 ENHRY, CDR2 SYGVKD. The CDR3 length is 15 residues. CDR3 protein: CAIGRQGWDTGELFF.

This rearrangement joins TRBV6-2 or TRBV6-3 to TRBJ2-7; the TCRdb call, TRBD2, lacks DNA for checking. The V gene's germline CDR1 is MNHEY and CDR2 SVGEGT. This CDR3 is built from 18 residues. CDR3 region: CASSLQAGLVSSPYEQYF.

The chain is built from TRBV29-1 and TRBJ1-1; TCRdb calls TRBD1, which cannot be checked without DNA. This CDR3 spans 14 amino acids. CDR1 is SQVTM and CDR2 is ANQGSEA in the germline V gene. This chain's CDR3 is CSVINGGRNTEAFF. The entire variable domain, with the rest obtained from reference TRBV29-1 and TRBJ1-1, is as follows: SAVISQKPSRDICQRGTSLTIQCQVDSQVTMMFWYRQQPGQSLTLIATANQGSEATYESGFVIDKFPISRPNLTFSTLTVSNMSPEDSSIYLCSVINGGRNTEAFFGQGTRLTVV.

The chain is built from TRBV9 and TRBJ2-3; as DNA is missing, the TRBD1 call by TCRdb cannot be tested. CDR1 and CDR2 (germline): SGDLS, YYNGEE. The CDR3 runs to 15 residues. The chain's CDR3 is CASSVEGQDPDTQYF. Full variable domain (rest looked up from reference TRBV9 and TRBJ2-3): DSGVTQTPKHLITATGQRVTLRCSPRSGDLSVYWYQQSLDQGLQFLIQYYNGEERAKGNILERFSAQQFPDLHSELNLSSLELGDSALYFCASSVEGQDPDTQYFGPGTRLTVL.

This chain links TRBV6-2 or TRBV6-3 with TRBJ2-3. Germline V gives CDR1 MNHEY, CDR2 SVGEGT. This CDR3 spans 15 amino acids. The CDR3 region is CASSSFGSGMDTQYF.

The rearrangement joins TRBV6-5 to TRBJ1-1; the D call of TRBD1 rests on TCRdb alone, since no DNA is present to check it. The CDR3 contains 17 residues. CDR1 is MNHEY and CDR2 is SVGAGI in the germline V gene. This CDR3 is CASSYSGTDLMNTEAFF.